The 22 T cell receptor beta chains in this list originate from one sample, sequenced in a study of T cell repertoires in cytomegalovirus infection. What these receptors recognize is not known. TCRdb re-derived calls from the reads in MiXCR, one entry per CDR3 protein. The table includes about 85,000 distinct CDR3 sequences, about half detected once. The sample consisted of CD8+ T cells from cultured PBMCs, taken from culture after CMV antigen stimulation. The source is a human donor in good health (CMV status not recorded). Some clones in this sample may be carry-over from other donors' samples.

V usage is TRBV4-1 and J usage is TRBJ1-2; possibly TRBD1 for D (6 bases). This CDR3 has 17 amino acids. Germline CDR1 reads MGHRA; CDR2 reads YSYEKL. Deletions cut 3 bases from V and 8 bases from J, with 25 bases between. Here the CDR3 reads CASSQRDLGSYTGGYTF. For the CDR3, the DNA is TGCGCCAGCAGCCAGCGAGACCTAGGATCGTACACAGGGGGCTACACCTTC.

This rearrangement joins TRBV7-9 to TRBJ1-1; perhaps TRBD1 as D (5 bases). The ends were cut back, 2 bases at V and 5 bases at J, with 12 bases in the middle. The CDR3 is 14 amino acids. In germline, CDR1 is SEHNR, CDR2 FQNEAQ (reference sequence). CDR3 region: CASSLLAEGTEAFF. CDR3 nucleotides: TGTGCCAGCAGCTTATTGGCGGAGGGGACTGAAGCTTTCTTT.

This clonotype has only one observation. The chain joins TRBV11-2 to TRBJ2-1; 8 bases align to TRBD2. The ends lost 5 bases at V and 4 bases at J; junction bases unmatched: 4. Germline CDR1 and CDR2: SGHAT and FQNNGV. The CDR3 covers 14 residues. CDR3 in DNA: TGTGCCAGCAGCCTTAGCGGGACTTACAATGAGCAGTTCTTC. It yields the protein CASSLSGTYNEQFF.

The chain couples TRBV9 to TRBJ2-7; a weak D match, TRBD2 (5 bases). With 0 bases removed from V and 3 bases from J, the gap between germline ends came to 13 bases. Germline V gene sequence: CDR1 SGDLS, CDR2 YYNGEE. This CDR3 is 15 amino acids long. CDR3 in amino acids: CASSVDGVLNYEQYF. Here the CDR3 DNA reads TGTGCCAGCAGCGTAGACGGGGTACTGAACTACGAGCAGTACTTC.

Points on this clonotype: This is likely a read error, given that the CDR3 carries no conserved phenylalanine or tryptophan at its end. CDR3 DNA: TGTGCCAGCAGCTATGGGCTAGCGGGAGGGTTCCAAGAGACCCAGTACTTA. Amino acids: CASSYGLAGGFQETQYL. The rearrangement uses TRBV7-2 and TRBJ2-5; 12 bases align to TRBD2. The V gene's germline CDR1 is SGHTA and CDR2 FQGNSA. The trim removed 4 bases at V and 1 base at J, leaving 7 bases unmatched. This CDR3 region has 17 residues.

This clonotype was detected only a few times. The J gene is TRBJ2-5, the V gene TRBV7-2, with a weak D call TRBD2 (7 bases). The CDR3 is 17 amino acids. Trimming took off 3 bases at V and 5 bases at J, with 22 bases between the two ends. Germline lookup yields CDR1 SGHTA and CDR2 FQGNSA. The CDR3 DNA reads TGTGCCAGCAGCTTGGGGGGGCCCGGGAGTTACGATGAGACCCAGTACTTC. It yields the protein CASSLGGPGSYDETQYF. The variable domain in full, with the rest retrieved from reference TRBV7-2 and TRBJ2-5, is GAGVSQSPSNKVTEKGKDVELRCDPISGHTALYWYRQSLGQGLEFLIYFQGNSAPDKSGLPSDRFSAERTGGSVSTLTIQRTQQEDSAVYLCASSLGGPGSYDETQYFGPGTRLLVL.

This clonotype was seen more than once but under ten times. V gene TRBV6-1 combines with J gene TRBJ1-2; tentative D call: TRBD1 (6 bases). This CDR3 has 14 residues. Germline V CDR1 and CDR2: MNHNS, SASEGT. V lost 1 base and J lost 4, with 10 bases in between. CDR3 coding DNA: TGTGCCAGCAGTGAAGACAGGGCTTTCTATGGCTACACCTTC. Residues: CASSEDRAFYGYTF.

V usage is TRBV7-9 and J usage is TRBJ2-2; no definite D call. Germline loops: CDR1 SEHNR, CDR2 FQNEAQ (reference sequence). The CDR3 loop spans 15 amino acids. Deletions cut 4 bases from V and 3 bases from J, with 12 bases between. The CDR3 reads CASSSNTQDTGELFF. The DNA for the CDR3 is TGTGCCAGCAGCTCAAACACACAAGACACCGGGGAGCTGTTTTTT.

The gene calls are TRBV10-2 and TRBJ1-1; weak D call: TRBD1 (6 bases). Germline V gene data show CDR1 as WSHSY and CDR2 as SAAADI. The V and J ends lost 10 bases and 8 bases respectively, with 14 bases between them. There are 11 residues in the CDR3. CDR3 protein: CATQGPGEAFF. The DNA for the CDR3 is TGCGCCACACAGGGACCCGGGGAAGCTTTCTTT.

This clonotype was counted a few times. The V and J genes are TRBV4-2 and TRBJ2-1, with D perhaps TRBD1 (5 bases). CDR1 is LGHNA, CDR2 YNFKEQ, per germline. This CDR3 has 16 residues. V was clipped by 0 bases and J by 9 bases, with 18 bases between them. The CDR3 here is CASSQEAANDQGEQFF. CDR3 in DNA: TGTGCCAGCAGCCAAGAGGCAGCGAACGACCAGGGTGAGCAGTTCTTC.

CDR3 coding DNA: TGTGCCAGCAGCATTGGGACTAGCGGGGGCCTGGGGGCCTACAATGAGCAGTTCTTC. It translates to CASSIGTSGGLGAYNEQFF. The rearrangement links TRBV27 to TRBJ2-1; 14 bases are shared with TRBD2. Germline V lookup: CDR1 MNHEY, CDR2 SMNVEV (reference sequence). The V and J ends lost 6 bases and 2 bases, in that order; junction bases with no gene match: 12. This CDR3 is built from 19 residues.

The rearrangement joins TRBV28 to TRBJ2-5; D unresolved. The CDR3 consists of 12 residues. From germline, CDR1 is MDHEN and CDR2 SYDVKM. V was pared by 1 base and J by 7 bases, with 7 bases between. Here the CDR3 DNA reads TGTGCCAGCAGTTTATTCGGACGGACCCAGTACTTC. Protein sequence: CASSLFGRTQYF.

The gene calls are TRBV6-1 and TRBJ2-6; D perhaps matches TRBD1 (5 bases). This CDR3 region has 14 residues. Trimming pared 5 bases from V and 4 bases from J, leaving 9 bases between. Germline CDR1 reads MNHNS; CDR2 reads SASEGT. CDR3 protein: CASSPRAGANVLTF. The CDR3 nucleotides are TGTGCCAGCAGTCCCAGGGCGGGGGCCAACGTCCTGACTTTC.

This CDR3 is CASSTGTDLYGYTF. The DNA for the CDR3 is TGTGCCAGCAGTACCGGGACGGACCTCTATGGCTACACCTTC. This chain joins TRBV12-3 or TRBV12-4 and TRBJ1-2, with a possible D match to TRBD1 (5 bases). V was pared by 5 bases and J by 4 bases, with 14 bases between. The CDR3 is 14 residues long.

This clonotype was seen only a few times. This chain joins TRBV28 and TRBJ1-5; D unclear. The germline V and J ends were trimmed by 5 bases and 2 bases, with 7 bases remaining between them. This CDR3 has 13 amino acids. Germline CDR1 and CDR2: MDHEN and SYDVKM. The CDR3 coding sequence is TGTGCCAGCAGTGGGTCGGGCAATCAGCCCCAGCATTTT. Its protein product is CASSGSGNQPQHF.

This rearrangement joins TRBV11-3 to TRBJ2-5; 11 nucleotides match TRBD2. From germline, CDR1 is SGHNT and CDR2 YENEEA. V gave up 5 bases and J gave up 4 bases; unmatched junction bases: 6. The CDR3 extends over 15 amino acids. The CDR3 DNA follows: TGTGCCAGCAGCACCACTAGCGGGAGAGGAGAGACCCAGTACTTC. It translates to CASSTTSGRGETQYF. The entire variable domain, with the rest obtained from reference TRBV11-3 and TRBJ2-5, is as follows: EAGVVQSPRYKIIEKKQPVAFWCNPISGHNTLYWYLQNLGQGPELLIRYENEEAVDDSQLPKDRFSAERLKGVDSTLKIQPAELGDSAVYLCASSTTSGRGETQYFGPGTRLLVL.

This clonotype was found once. This chain connects TRBV7-3 to TRBJ2-1, with D perhaps TRBD2 (6 bases). This CDR3 is built from 14 residues. V lost 2 bases, J lost 5 bases, and 10 bases lay in between. From germline, CDR1 is SGHTA and CDR2 FQGTGA. In nucleotides, the CDR3 is TGTGCCAGCAGCTTATTACGGGGGAACAATGAGCAGTTCTTC. Translating it yields CASSLLRGNNEQFF.

This chain joins TRBV25-1 and TRBJ2-7; the D gene is possibly TRBD2 (6 bases). V lost 6 bases to trimming and J lost 4 bases, with 13 bases between them. This CDR3 is built from 13 residues. Germline values: CDR1 MGHDK, CDR2 SYGVNS. The CDR3 loop reads CASRSGSGYEQYF. The CDR3 bases are TGTGCCAGCAGGTCCGGGAGTGGGTACGAGCAGTACTTC.

This clonotype came up a few times. V is TRBV7-4 and J is TRBJ1-2, with a tentative D call TRBD1 (5 bases). V dropped 1 base and J dropped 4 bases, with 10 bases sitting between them. The germline gives CDR1 SGHVT, CDR2 SQSDAQ. The CDR3 contains 14 residues. The DNA of the CDR3 is TGTGCCAGCAGCTTAGGCCCAGGGACCTATGGCTACACCTTC. This codes for CASSLGPGTYGYTF.

The chain uses TRBV4-2 and TRBJ2-1, with 7 bases identical to TRBD2. CDR3 size: 14 residues. From germline, CDR1 is LGHNA and CDR2 YNFKEQ. V lost 1 base to trimming and J lost 9 bases; unmatched junction nucleotides: 6. This CDR3 is CASSQGLAEIEQFF. The DNA for the CDR3 is TGTGCCAGCAGCCAAGGGCTAGCGGAGATTGAGCAGTTCTTC.

This clonotype was observed at least ten times. V is TRBV7-6 and J is TRBJ2-1; D may be TRBD1 or TRBD2 (5 bases each). The CDR3 sequence is 14 residues long. Germline CDR1 and CDR2: SGHVS and FNYEAQ. V gave up 5 bases and J gave up 9 bases, with 17 bases separating them. The CDR3 DNA follows: TGTGCCAGCAGCGACACCGGGACCGCGGGTGAGCAGTTCTTC. This codes for CASSDTGTAGEQFF.

This sequence joins TRBV7-2 and TRBJ1-2; D may be TRBD1 (5 bases). Germline CDR1 is SGHTA and CDR2 is FQGNSA. V was trimmed by 2 bases and J by 7 bases, leaving 14 bases between them. The CDR3 sequence is 14 residues long. The CDR3 DNA reads as TGTGCCAGCAGCTTAACGGCGGGCGGGGGTGGCTACACCTTC. It yields the protein CASSLTAGGGGYTF.